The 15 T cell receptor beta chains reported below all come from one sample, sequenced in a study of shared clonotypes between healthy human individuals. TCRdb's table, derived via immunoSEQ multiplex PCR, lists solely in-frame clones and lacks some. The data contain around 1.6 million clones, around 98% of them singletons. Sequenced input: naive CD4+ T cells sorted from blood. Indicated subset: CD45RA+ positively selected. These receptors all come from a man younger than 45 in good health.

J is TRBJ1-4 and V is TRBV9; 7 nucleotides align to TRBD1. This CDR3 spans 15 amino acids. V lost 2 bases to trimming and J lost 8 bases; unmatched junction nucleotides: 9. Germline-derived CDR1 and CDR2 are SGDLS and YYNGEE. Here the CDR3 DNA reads TGTGCCAGCAGCGTCGTAACAGGGGTAGAGGAAAAACTGTTTTTT. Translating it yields CASSVVTGVEEKLFF.

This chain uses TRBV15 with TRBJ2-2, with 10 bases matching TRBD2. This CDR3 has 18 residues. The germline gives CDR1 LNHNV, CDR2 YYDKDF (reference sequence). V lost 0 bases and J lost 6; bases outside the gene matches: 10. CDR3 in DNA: TGTGCCACCAGCAGAGATCATCCTAGCGGGAGACGGGCCGGGGAGCTGTTTTTT. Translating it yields CATSRDHPSGRRAGELFF.

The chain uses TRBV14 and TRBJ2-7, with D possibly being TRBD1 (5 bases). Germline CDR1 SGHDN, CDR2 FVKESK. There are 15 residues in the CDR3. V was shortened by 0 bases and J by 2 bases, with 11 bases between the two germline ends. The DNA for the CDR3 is TGTGCCAGCAGCCAAGAAGGGGTCCCTCCCTACGAGCAGTACTTC. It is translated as CASSQEGVPPYEQYF.

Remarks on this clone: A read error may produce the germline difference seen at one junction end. CDR3: CASSQEGLKTLLF. The CDR3 DNA is TGCGCCAGCAGCCAAGAAGGACTGAAAACCCTCCTCTTC. The chain has TRBV4-3 and TRBJ2-1; perhaps TRBD2 as D (5 bases). Germline assignment: CDR1 LGHNA and CDR2 YSLEER. This CDR3 has 13 residues.

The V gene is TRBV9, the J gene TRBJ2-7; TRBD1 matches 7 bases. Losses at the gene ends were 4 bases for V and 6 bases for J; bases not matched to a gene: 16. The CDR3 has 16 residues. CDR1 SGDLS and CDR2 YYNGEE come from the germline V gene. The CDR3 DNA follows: TGTGCCAGCAGCCGATTCGGGACAGTTAAATCCCTCGAGCAGTACTTC. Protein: CASSRFGTVKSLEQYF.

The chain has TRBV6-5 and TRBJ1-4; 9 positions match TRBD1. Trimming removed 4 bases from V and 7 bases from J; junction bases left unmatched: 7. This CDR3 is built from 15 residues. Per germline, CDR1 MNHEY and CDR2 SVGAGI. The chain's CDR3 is CASSLQGAGVEKLFF. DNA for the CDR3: TGTGCCAGCAGTTTACAGGGGGCAGGAGTTGAAAAACTGTTTTTT.

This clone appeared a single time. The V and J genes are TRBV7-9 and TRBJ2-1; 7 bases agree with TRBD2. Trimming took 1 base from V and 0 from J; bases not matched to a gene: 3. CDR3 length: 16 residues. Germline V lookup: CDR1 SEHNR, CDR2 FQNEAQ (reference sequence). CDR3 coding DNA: TGTGCCAGCAGCTTAGTGCGGGGGAGCTCCTACAATGAGCAGTTCTTC. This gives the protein CASSLVRGSSYNEQFF.

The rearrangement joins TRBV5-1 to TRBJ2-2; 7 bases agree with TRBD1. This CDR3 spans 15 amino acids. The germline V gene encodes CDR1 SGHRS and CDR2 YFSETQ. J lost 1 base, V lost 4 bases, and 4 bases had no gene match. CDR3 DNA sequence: TGCGCCAGCAGCCATCGGGACAGGAACACCGGGGAGCTGTTTTTT. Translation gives CASSHRDRNTGELFF.

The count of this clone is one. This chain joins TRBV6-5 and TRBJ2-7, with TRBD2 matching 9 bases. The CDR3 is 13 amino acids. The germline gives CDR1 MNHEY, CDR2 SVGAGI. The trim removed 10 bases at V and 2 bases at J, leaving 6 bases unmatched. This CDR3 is CATRLAGAYEQYF. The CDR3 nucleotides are TGTGCCACTAGGTTAGCGGGAGCCTACGAGCAGTACTTC.

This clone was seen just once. The CDR3 protein is CASRDRTSGSPEQYF. CDR3 coding DNA: TGTGCCAGCAGGGACCGGACTAGCGGGAGCCCCGAGCAGTACTTC. This chain links TRBV7-2 with TRBJ2-7, with 13 positions matching TRBD2. The germline V gene encodes CDR1 SGHTA and CDR2 FQGNSA. CDR3 length: 15 amino acids. J lost 6 bases, V lost 6 bases, and 8 bases had no gene match.

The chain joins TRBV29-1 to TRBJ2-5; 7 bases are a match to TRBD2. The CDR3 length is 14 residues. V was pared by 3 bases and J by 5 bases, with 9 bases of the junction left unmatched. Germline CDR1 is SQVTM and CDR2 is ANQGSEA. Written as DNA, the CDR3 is TGCAGCGTTGAGGGCGGGAGAGTCTATGAGACCCAGTACTTC. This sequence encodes CSVEGGRVYETQYF.

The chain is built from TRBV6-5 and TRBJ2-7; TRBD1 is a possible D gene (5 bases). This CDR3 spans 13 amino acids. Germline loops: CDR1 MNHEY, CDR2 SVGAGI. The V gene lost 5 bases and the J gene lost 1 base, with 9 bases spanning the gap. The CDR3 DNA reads TGTGCCAGCAGTCGGACACCATCCTACGAGCAGTACTTC. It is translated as CASSRTPSYEQYF.

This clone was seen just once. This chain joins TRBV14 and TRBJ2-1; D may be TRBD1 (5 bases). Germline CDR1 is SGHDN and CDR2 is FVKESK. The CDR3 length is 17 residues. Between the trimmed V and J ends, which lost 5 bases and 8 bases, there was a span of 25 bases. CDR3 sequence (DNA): TGTGCCAGCAGCTTGCGCCCCAGGGCCATTGTCAACGATGAGCAGTTCTTC. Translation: CASSLRPRAIVNDEQFF.

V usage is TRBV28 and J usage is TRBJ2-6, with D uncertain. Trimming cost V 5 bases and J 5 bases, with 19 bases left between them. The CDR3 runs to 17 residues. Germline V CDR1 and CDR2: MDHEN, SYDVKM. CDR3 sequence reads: CASSGYLTQSRANVLTF. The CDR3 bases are TGTGCCAGCAGTGGTTATTTGACACAAAGTCGGGCCAACGTCCTGACTTTC.

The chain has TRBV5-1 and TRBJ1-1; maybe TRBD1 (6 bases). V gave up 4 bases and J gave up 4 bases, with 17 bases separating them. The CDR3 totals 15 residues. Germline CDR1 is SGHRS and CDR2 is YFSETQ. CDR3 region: CASSQSGGLGTEAFF. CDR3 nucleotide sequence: TGCGCCAGCAGCCAAAGTGGGGGGCTCGGCACTGAAGCTTTCTTT. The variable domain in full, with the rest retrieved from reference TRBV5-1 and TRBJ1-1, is KAGVTQTPRYLIKTRGQQVTLSCSPISGHRSVSWYQQTPGQGLQFLFEYFSETQRNKGNFPGRFSGRQFSNSRSEMNVSTLELGDSALYLCASSQSGGLGTEAFFGQGTRLTVV.